Listed below are T cell receptor beta chains from one sample, sequenced in a study of beta chain features in type 1 diabetes. Using immunoSEQ multiplex PCR, the repertoire was profiled, and TCRdb retains in-frame clones only, with some absent. The sample lists roughly 730,000 clones, under 15% occurring once. The sequenced sample consisted of naive CD4+ T cells from blood. Receptor source: a man aged 18 to 35 with type 1 diabetes. CDR3s include the opening cysteine and the closing phenylalanine or tryptophan. The order of the fields is clone size, V gene, J gene, D gene, CDR3 DNA, CDR3 protein. The D gene is left open where the match is weak. Rows give clone size only sometimes, using once, few, many, or a class for an expanded clone.

clone size: few; V gene: TRBV30; J gene: TRBJ2-1; D gene: NA; CDR3 DNA: TGTGCCTGGAGTGTACAGGTTGAGCAGTTCTTC; CDR3 protein: CAWSVQVEQFF
clone size: NA; V gene: TRBV6-5; J gene: TRBJ2-5; D gene: NA; CDR3 DNA: TGTGCCAGCAGTTATCGAGAGACCCAGTACTTC; CDR3 protein: CASSYRETQYF
clone size: few; V gene: TRBV2; J gene: TRBJ1-3; D gene: TRBD1; CDR3 DNA: TGTGCCAGCAGTGAGATCGGGACAGGGAAGAGAAACACCATATATTTT; CDR3 protein: CASSEIGTGKRNTIYF
clone size: few; V gene: TRBV4-1; J gene: TRBJ1-3; D gene: TRBD1; CDR3 DNA: TGCGCCAGCAGCCAAGTTTCCGGGACAGGGGGCCAAGGAAGTGCTAACACCATATATTTT; CDR3 protein: CASSQVSGTGGQGSANTIYF
clone size: few; V gene: TRBV2; J gene: TRBJ2-3; D gene: NA; CDR3 DNA: TGTGCCAGCAGTGAAGTCCGGGGTCGCTTTTCAGATACGCAGTATTTT; CDR3 protein: CASSEVRGRFSDTQYF
clone size: NA; V gene: TRBV10-3; J gene: TRBJ2-3; D gene: TRBD2; CDR3 DNA: TGTGCCATCAGGGTCCAGGGAGGGATCACAGATACGCAGTATTTT; CDR3 protein: CAIRVQGGITDTQYF
clone size: NA; V gene: TRBV19; J gene: TRBJ2-3; D gene: NA; CDR3 DNA: TGTGCCAGTAGGATGGTTGCGGGCACAGATACGCAGTATTTT; CDR3 protein: CASRMVAGTDTQYF
clone size: NA; V gene: TRBV5-1; J gene: TRBJ1-1; D gene: TRBD1; CDR3 DNA: TGCGCCAGCAGCTATGGGACAGGGGATACTGAAGCTTTCTTT; CDR3 protein: CASSYGTGDTEAFF
clone size: few; V gene: TRBV5-1; J gene: TRBJ2-7; D gene: NA; CDR3 DNA: TGCGCCAGCAGTATGAACAGGAACGAGCAGTACTTC; CDR3 protein: CASSMNRNEQYF
clone size: NA; V gene: TRBV14; J gene: TRBJ1-6; D gene: NA; CDR3 DNA: TGTGCCAGCAGCCAATTCGCAGGGAGCAATTCACCCCTCCACTTT; CDR3 protein: CASSQFAGSNSPLHF
clone size: NA; V gene: TRBV30; J gene: TRBJ1-2; D gene: TRBD1; CDR3 DNA: TGTGCCTGGAGTGTAAGACAGGGATTCTATGGCTACACCTTC; CDR3 protein: CAWSVRQGFYGYTF
clone size: NA; V gene: TRBV5-6; J gene: TRBJ2-5; D gene: NA; CDR3 DNA: TGTGCCAGCAGCTTGATGCAGGGCCGAGAGACCCAGTACTTC; CDR3 protein: CASSLMQGRETQYF
clone size: NA; V gene: TRBV6-5; J gene: TRBJ1-1; D gene: TRBD1; CDR3 DNA: TGTGCCAGCAGCCGCCTAGGGACAGGGGGCACTGAAGCTTTCTTT; CDR3 protein: CASSRLGTGGTEAFF
clone size: NA; V gene: TRBV5-1; J gene: TRBJ2-1; D gene: NA; CDR3 DNA: TGCGCCAGCAGCTTGGAGACAGCCTACAATGAGCAGTTCTTC; CDR3 protein: CASSLETAYNEQFF
clone size: NA; V gene: TRBV6-5; J gene: TRBJ1-5; D gene: NA; CDR3 DNA: TGTGCCAGCAGCAAGGTCCAGGGTCAGCCCCAGCATTTT; CDR3 protein: CASSKVQGQPQHF
clone size: few; V gene: TRBV5-1; J gene: TRBJ2-1; D gene: NA; CDR3 DNA: TGCGCCAGCAGCTTGAGGGGCGATGAGCAGTTCTTC; CDR3 protein: CASSLRGDEQFF